These 13 T cell receptor beta chains were all obtained from the same sample, sequenced in a study of cytomegalovirus exposure and HLA in healthy donors. 60 Vbeta and 13 Jbeta primers were used in PCR. Sequenced by immunoSEQ multiplex PCR; TCRdb stores in-frame clones only, minus some. The sample contains some 110,000 clones, about 13% of which appear only once. Sequenced material: PBMCs. Receptors were obtained from a man in his forties in good health and CMV-seropositive.

The V gene is TRBV5-6, the J gene TRBJ1-1, with D maybe TRBD1 (6 bases). The CDR3 covers 15 residues. Germline V CDR1 and CDR2: SGHDT, YYEEEE. The V end lost 4 bases, the J end lost 1 base, and 14 bases lay between the germline ends. The CDR3 nucleotides read TGTGCCAGCAGCCCACTCGGACAGACGAACACTGAAGCTTTCTTT. Encoded protein: CASSPLGQTNTEAFF.

This clone was observed a handful of times. The CDR3 DNA is TGTGCCAGCAGCCCCCATAGCGGGAGGGCCGACGAGCAGTACTTC. It encodes CASSPHSGRADEQYF. The gene calls are TRBV5-4 and TRBJ2-7, with 11 bases that match TRBD2. Germline-derived CDR1 and CDR2 are SGHNT and YYREEE (reference sequence). This CDR3 region has 15 residues. V was clipped by 4 bases and J by 5 bases; unmatched bases: 8.

This clone was detected a few times. This rearrangement joins TRBV5-1 to TRBJ2-2; D is ambiguous. The germline V and J ends were trimmed by 4 bases and 2 bases, with 12 bases remaining between them. The CDR3 runs 15 residues. Looked up from germline, CDR1 is SGHRS and CDR2 is YFSETQ. DNA for the CDR3: TGCGCCAGCAGCCCCACCAGAGGAAACACCGGGGAGCTGTTTTTT. Its protein product is CASSPTRGNTGELFF. The variable domain in full, with the rest retrieved from reference TRBV5-1 and TRBJ2-2, is KAGVTQTPRYLIKTRGQQVTLSCSPISGHRSVSWYQQTPGQGLQFLFEYFSETQRNKGNFPGRFSGRQFSNSRSEMNVSTLELGDSALYLCASSPTRGNTGELFFGEGSRLTVL.

This clone was observed a few times. This chain uses TRBV29-1 with TRBJ2-1, with a tentative D call TRBD1 (5 bases). The germline V gene encodes CDR1 SQVTM and CDR2 ANQGSEA. With 6 bases removed from V and 1 base from J, the gap between germline ends came to 16 bases. The CDR3 runs to 15 residues. CDR3 nucleotides: TGCAGCGTCGCAAGACAGTCCCAATCCTACAATGAGCAGTTCTTC. This encodes CSVARQSQSYNEQFF.

The chain recombines TRBV5-1 with TRBJ1-2; 9 nucleotides line up with TRBD1. After removal of 3 bases from V and 8 bases from J, the junction contained 17 bases not matched to a gene. Germline CDR1 reads SGHRS; CDR2 reads YFSETQ. The CDR3 has 17 residues. DNA of the CDR3: TGCGCCAGCAGCTCCCGGGACAGGGTAGGCTGGGAGACAGGCTACACCTTC. It encodes CASSSRDRVGWETGYTF.

This rearrangement joins TRBV5-1 to TRBJ2-5; perhaps TRBD1 as D (8 bases). The V gene's germline CDR1 is SGHRS and CDR2 YFSETQ. The CDR3 is 15 residues long. V was shortened by 4 bases and J by 5 bases, with 18 bases between the two germline ends. CDR3 nucleotide sequence: TGCGCCAGCAGCCTCACAGGGGGGGTTGAGGAGACCCAGTACTTC. Encoded protein: CASSLTGGVEETQYF.

The genes are TRBV28 and TRBJ2-7, with D maybe TRBD1 (6 bases). The V gene's germline CDR1 is MDHEN and CDR2 SYDVKM. Deletions cut 5 bases from V and 3 bases from J, with 14 bases between. This CDR3 contains 14 residues. CDR3 in amino acids: CASSPPVGGYEQYF. The CDR3 DNA follows: TGTGCCAGCAGTCCCCCGGTAGGGGGCTACGAGCAGTACTTC.

This chain joins TRBV7-3 and TRBJ1-1; TRBD1 matches at 7 bases. The length of the CDR3 is 14 residues. Per the germline V gene, CDR1 is SGHTA and CDR2 is FQGTGA. Trimming cost V 5 bases and J 4 bases; bases outside gene matches: 7. CDR3 nucleotides: TGTGCCAGCAGCGCCACAGGGGCGGGCACTGAAGCTTTCTTT. It encodes CASSATGAGTEAFF.

This clone was observed a few times. The V gene is TRBV12-5, the J gene TRBJ1-1; 10 bases map to TRBD1. The CDR3 runs 16 residues. Germline values: CDR1 LGHNT, CDR2 FRNRAP. V lost 0 bases and J lost 8; bases outside the gene matches: 9. CDR3 amino acids: CASGLVLRDRGAEAFF. The CDR3 nucleotides read TGTGCTAGTGGTTTGGTCCTCCGGGACAGGGGCGCAGAAGCTTTCTTT.

The CDR3 protein is CASFASGRSNTGELFF. CDR3 sequence (DNA): TGTGCCAGCTTTGCTAGCGGGAGATCGAACACCGGGGAGCTGTTTTTT. The chain carries TRBV5-4 and TRBJ2-2, with 10 positions matching TRBD2. The germline V gene has CDR1 SGHNT and CDR2 YYREEE (reference sequence). The trim removed 7 bases at V and 0 bases at J, leaving 6 bases unmatched. This CDR3 has 16 amino acids.

The rearrangement links TRBV5-1 to TRBJ2-7; D might be TRBD1 (6 bases). V was shortened by 1 base and J by 4 bases, with 15 bases between the two germline ends. Germline-derived CDR1 and CDR2 are SGHRS and YFSETQ. This CDR3 has 15 residues. The CDR3 loop is CASSLSGASSYEQYF. The DNA for the CDR3 is TGCGCCAGCAGCTTGTCAGGGGCTAGCTCATACGAGCAGTACTTC. The variable domain in full, with the rest retrieved from reference TRBV5-1 and TRBJ2-7, is KAGVTQTPRYLIKTRGQQVTLSCSPISGHRSVSWYQQTPGQGLQFLFEYFSETQRNKGNFPGRFSGRQFSNSRSEMNVSTLELGDSALYLCASSLSGASSYEQYFGPGTRLTVT.

This clone was counted a few times. The rearrangement links TRBV10-3 to TRBJ1-3; D is perhaps TRBD1 (6 bases). The CDR3 contains 16 residues. Germline V gives CDR1 ENHRY, CDR2 SYGVKD. V lost 4 bases to trimming and J lost 0 bases, with 13 bases between them. CDR3: CAISGRGLLSGNTIYF. In DNA form, the CDR3 reads TGTGCCATCAGTGGCAGGGGACTACTCTCTGGAAACACCATATATTTT.

The V call is TRBV7-2, the J call TRBJ2-3, with a weak D call TRBD2 (6 bases). Germline V lookup: CDR1 SGHTA, CDR2 FQGNSA. The CDR3 length is 13 residues. V lost 5 bases and J lost 5, with 11 bases in between. CDR3 loop: CASSGYSGDTQYF. The CDR3 nucleotides read TGTGCCAGCAGCGGCTATAGCGGAGATACGCAGTATTTT.